These 9 T cell receptor beta chains were all obtained from the same sample, sequenced in a study of shared clonotypes between healthy human individuals. TCRdb keeps only in-frame clones here, not all; method: immunoSEQ multiplex PCR. This sample has 2 million to 2.5 million clones, with about nine tenths found just once. What was sequenced was naive CD4+ T cells from PBMCs. Subset in this sample: CD45RA+ positively selected. The origin of the receptors is a man younger than 30 in good health. Some clones in this sample may be carry-over from other donors' samples.

The rearrangement links TRBV2 to TRBJ1-5; D gene unclear. Germline V CDR1 and CDR2: SNHLY, FYNNEI. CDR3 length: 12 amino acids. Trimming took off 6 bases at V and 7 bases at J, with 10 bases between the two ends. The CDR3 region is CASRGFGQPQHF. The CDR3 coding sequence is TGTGCCAGCAGGGGTTTCGGGCAGCCCCAGCATTTT.

This chain links TRBV7-3 with TRBJ2-3; D perhaps matches TRBD2 (6 bases). From germline, CDR1 is SGHTA and CDR2 FQGTGA. The CDR3 has 14 amino acids. With 4 bases removed from V and 4 bases from J, the gap between germline ends came to 12 bases. The CDR3 bases are TGTGCCAGCAGCTCCCCGGGGAGGCCAGATACGCAGTATTTT. Residues: CASSSPGRPDTQYF. The full variable domain, completed using reference TRBV7-3 and TRBJ2-3, is GAGVSQTPSNKVTEKGKYVELRCDPISGHTALYWYRQSLGQGPEFLIYFQGTGAADDSGLPNDRFFAVRPEGSVSTLKIQRTERGDSAVYLCASSSPGRPDTQYFGPGTRLTVL.

The rearrangement joins TRBV28 to TRBJ1-3; D is possibly TRBD1 (6 bases). V was cut by 4 bases and J by 4 bases, with 14 bases left in between. This CDR3 is built from 15 residues. Germline V gene sequence: CDR1 MDHEN, CDR2 SYDVKM. This CDR3 reads CASSSYPDRGNTIYF. CDR3 sequence (DNA): TGTGCCAGCAGTTCATACCCAGACAGGGGAAACACCATATATTTT.

The V call is TRBV5-6, the J call TRBJ2-1, with D perhaps TRBD1 or TRBD2 (6 bases each). This CDR3 comprises 14 residues. Germline V CDR1 and CDR2: SGHDT, YYEEEE. V was shortened by 4 bases and J by 10 bases, with 18 bases between the two germline ends. The CDR3 DNA reads TGTGCCAGCAGCCGGGATGGGGGGCTGGGGGAGCAGTTCTTC. This translates into CASSRDGGLGEQFF.

The chain joins TRBV18 to TRBJ1-1; tentative D call: TRBD1 (6 bases). V dropped 4 bases and J dropped 7 bases, with 10 bases sitting between them. The germline CDR1 and CDR2 sequences are KGHSH and LQKENI. The CDR3 length is 12 residues. CDR3 protein: CASSQDRFEAFF. In nucleotides, the CDR3 is TGTGCCAGCTCACAGGACAGATTTGAAGCTTTCTTT.

The chain couples TRBV18 to TRBJ2-6, with D perhaps matching TRBD2 (5 bases). Germline loops: CDR1 KGHSH, CDR2 LQKENI. The CDR3 is 15 residues long. The ends were cut back, 2 bases at V and 4 bases at J, with 9 bases in the middle. This CDR3 is CASSPTAAGANVLTF. In nucleotides, the CDR3 is TGTGCCAGCTCACCAACAGCGGCCGGGGCCAACGTCCTGACTTTC.

For this clone: This sample also contains other DNA sequences that code for the same CDR3. Written as DNA, the CDR3 is TGCGCCAGCAGCTTGGTTAGCGGGGTAAACAATGAGCAGTTCTTC. Its protein product is CASSLVSGVNNEQFF. The V and J genes are TRBV5-1 and TRBJ2-1; 8 bases agree with TRBD2. The germline V gene has CDR1 SGHRS and CDR2 YFSETQ. The CDR3 covers 15 residues. The junction had 4 bases not matched to a gene; V was cut back by 0 bases and J by 5 bases.

On this clone itself: The same CDR3 arises from other DNA sequences in this sample as well. V is TRBV6-5 and J is TRBJ2-7; the D is unclear. Germline V gene sequence: CDR1 MNHEY, CDR2 SVGAGI. This CDR3 has 13 residues. V lost 7 bases, J lost 0 bases, and 10 bases lay in between. In DNA form, the CDR3 reads TGTGCCAGCACAGCAGGCAGCTCCTACGAGCAGTACTTC. Its protein is CASTAGSSYEQYF.

The gene calls are TRBV5-1 and TRBJ2-1; D possibly uses TRBD1 or TRBD2 (5 bases each). Trimming cost V 5 bases and J 4 bases, with 16 bases left between them. In germline, CDR1 is SGHRS, CDR2 YFSETQ. The CDR3 has 15 residues. The CDR3 sequence is CASRHPGRAYNEQFF. The CDR3 DNA follows: TGCGCCAGCAGGCATCCGGGACGGGCATACAATGAGCAGTTCTTC. Supplemented by reference TRBV5-1 and TRBJ2-1, the full variable domain reads KAGVTQTPRYLIKTRGQQVTLSCSPISGHRSVSWYQQTPGQGLQFLFEYFSETQRNKGNFPGRFSGRQFSNSRSEMNVSTLELGDSALYLCASRHPGRAYNEQFFGPGTRLTVL.